What follows are 28 T cell receptor beta chains derived from one specimen sequenced in a study of T-cell memory formation after mild COVID-19. TCRdb re-analysed the 5' RACE reads in MiXCR, keeping a single row per CDR3 protein. The data contain 400,000 to 450,000 distinct CDR3 sequences, roughly 18% of them singletons. The specimen was PBMCs or a T cell subset sorted from them (not recorded which). Receptor source: a young man who had mild COVID-19 (a few samples of this study predate the infection). Cell type and time point are not known.

The rearrangement joins TRBV20-1 to TRBJ1-1, with D possibly being TRBD1 (6 bases). CDR1 DFQATT and CDR2 SNEGSKA come from the germline V gene (reference sequence). This CDR3 has 14 residues. Trimming stripped 8 bases from V and 0 bases from J, with 16 bases between. This CDR3 is CSFPQGSLNTEAFF. The CDR3 DNA is TGCAGTTTCCCACAGGGCAGCTTGAACACTGAAGCTTTCTTT.

The rearrangement links TRBV7-9 to TRBJ2-5; D remains ambiguous. Germline CDR1 and CDR2: SEHNR and FQNEAQ (reference sequence). CDR3 length: 15 amino acids. The V gene lost 1 base and the J gene lost 5 bases, with 14 bases spanning the gap. The CDR3 loop is CASSLVGSRSETQYF. The CDR3 coding sequence is TGTGCCAGCAGCTTAGTAGGTAGCCGTTCCGAGACCCAGTACTTC.

The chain carries TRBV9 and TRBJ2-3; 9 bases map to TRBD2. The CDR3 has 15 residues. Trimming cost V 0 bases and J 6 bases; bases outside gene matches: 5. Germline values: CDR1 SGDLS, CDR2 YYNGEE. This chain's CDR3 is CASSVAGGGADTQYF. Here the CDR3 DNA reads TGTGCCAGCAGCGTAGCGGGCGGGGGGGCCGATACGCAGTATTTT.

The chain couples TRBV28 to TRBJ2-2; 7 positions agree with TRBD1. V lost 5 bases and J lost 1; bases outside the gene matches: 7. Germline CDR1 and CDR2: MDHEN and SYDVKM. The CDR3 has 16 amino acids. DNA of the CDR3: TGTGCCAGCAGTCCCCTCGACAGGGAGAACACCGGGGAGCTGTTTTTT. It is translated as CASSPLDRENTGELFF. The complete variable domain, with remaining parts taken from reference TRBV28 and TRBJ2-2, reads DVKVTQSSRYLVKRTGEKVFLECVQDMDHENMFWYRQDPGLGLRLIYFSYDVKMKEKGDIPEGYSVSREKKERFSLILESASTNQTSMYLCASSPLDRENTGELFFGEGSRLTVL.

V and J are TRBV5-1 and TRBJ1-2; D perhaps matches TRBD1 (5 bases). Trimming took off 0 bases at V and 0 bases at J, with 12 bases between the two ends. CDR3 length equals 16 residues. Germline V lookup: CDR1 SGHRS, CDR2 YFSETQ. The CDR3 nucleotides are TGCGCCAGCAGCTTGGCCATGGGGGTTCCTAACTATGGCTACACCTTC. Translated, it gives CASSLAMGVPNYGYTF. The variable domain in full, with the rest retrieved from reference TRBV5-1 and TRBJ1-2, is KAGVTQTPRYLIKTRGQQVTLSCSPISGHRSVSWYQQTPGQGLQFLFEYFSETQRNKGNFPGRFSGRQFSNSRSEMNVSTLELGDSALYLCASSLAMGVPNYGYTFGSGTRLTVV.

This clonotype was observed at least ten times. The J gene is TRBJ1-6, the V gene TRBV7-2, with D possibly TRBD1 on 6 matching bases. The germline V gene encodes CDR1 SGHTA and CDR2 FQGNSA. This CDR3 region has 15 residues. The V end lost 3 bases, the J end lost 8 bases, and 14 bases lay between the germline ends. The CDR3 spells CASSLGGRGYSPLHF. The DNA of the CDR3 is TGTGCCAGCAGCTTGGGCGGCAGGGGTTATTCACCCCTCCACTTT.

The chain couples TRBV11-2 to TRBJ2-3, with D perhaps being TRBD1 or TRBD2 (5 bases each). From germline, CDR1 is SGHAT and CDR2 FQNNGV. V lost 4 bases and J 5 bases, leaving 22 bases between the germline ends. The CDR3 covers 17 residues. DNA for the CDR3: TGTGCCAGCAGCTCCACGCCGGGACGAGGGATGGTAGATACGCAGTATTTT. Its protein product is CASSSTPGRGMVDTQYF.

This clonotype was detected ten times or more. This chain uses TRBV7-9 with TRBJ2-1; perhaps D is TRBD1 or TRBD2 (5 bases each). With 8 bases removed from V and 8 bases from J, the gap between germline ends came to 19 bases. The CDR3 sequence is 14 residues long. Looked up from germline, CDR1 is SEHNR and CDR2 is FQNEAQ (reference sequence). The CDR3 region has the DNA TGTGCCAGCCCGGGTAGGGGACCTCTGGATGAGCAGTTCTTC. Protein sequence: CASPGRGPLDEQFF. The whole variable domain, remainder taken from reference TRBV7-9 and TRBJ2-1, is DTGVSQNPRHKITKRGQNVTFRCDPISEHNRLYWYRQTLGQGPEFLTYFQNEAQLEKSRLLSDRFSAERPKGSFSTLEIQRTEQGDSAMYLCASPGRGPLDEQFFGPGTRLTVL.

This clonotype was recorded a few times. The CDR3, as DNA: TGCAGTGCTAGACGCCTGGGTTCCCAGTACTTC. It yields the protein CSARRLGSQYF. The rearrangement joins TRBV20-1 to TRBJ2-5; D is unresolved. The CDR3 spans 11 residues. Germline assignment: CDR1 DFQATT and CDR2 SNEGSKA (reference sequence). The ends were cut back, 2 bases at V and 9 bases at J, with 10 bases in the middle.

The rearrangement uses TRBV5-5 and TRBJ1-1; 8 nucleotides match TRBD1. The CDR3 has 14 residues. J was trimmed by 6 bases and V by 5 bases; bases with no gene match: 9. Per the germline V gene, CDR1 is SGHKS and CDR2 is YYEKEE (reference sequence). The CDR3 DNA follows: TGTGCCAGCAGATTGTGGACAGGGAAGTCTGAAGCTTTCTTT. As protein: CASRLWTGKSEAFF.

This clonotype was counted a few times. This sequence joins TRBV6-5 and TRBJ1-4, with D tentatively TRBD1 (6 bases). Trimming cost V 0 bases and J 8 bases, with 10 bases left between them. CDR3 length: 14 amino acids. The germline gives CDR1 MNHEY, CDR2 SVGAGI. The chain's CDR3 is CASSYSAGAEKLFF. In nucleotides, the CDR3 is TGTGCCAGCAGTTACTCCGCAGGGGCCGAAAAACTGTTTTTT.

The genes are TRBV7-2 and TRBJ1-6; TRBD1 matches 9 bases. V trimming: 4 bases; J trimming: 5 bases; junction bases outside the gene matches: 6. Germline CDR1 and CDR2: SGHTA and FQGNSA. This CDR3 comprises 16 residues. CDR3 sequence: CASSSSWDRDNSPLHF. DNA of the CDR3: TGTGCCAGCAGCTCCTCTTGGGACAGGGATAATTCACCCCTCCACTTT.

This sequence joins TRBV6-2 or TRBV6-3 and TRBJ2-7; D call uncertain. Trimming removed 7 bases from V and 4 bases from J, with 11 bases in between. The V gene's germline CDR1 is MNHEY and CDR2 SVGEGT. The CDR3 has 12 residues. The CDR3 spells CASTTDAYEQYF. In nucleotides, the CDR3 is TGTGCCAGCACAACCGACGCATACGAGCAGTACTTC.

This clonotype was observed a few times. The chain has TRBV24-1 and TRBJ2-5, with TRBD1 as a possible D gene (6 bases). The CDR3 contains 11 residues. The germline V and J ends were trimmed by 10 bases and 4 bases, with 9 bases remaining between them. The germline V gene encodes CDR1 KGHDR and CDR2 SFDVKD. The DNA for the CDR3 is TGTGCCACGGGGGCTGGAGAGACCCAGTACTTC. This gives the protein CATGAGETQYF.

This clonotype was counted a few times. This rearrangement joins TRBV12-3 or TRBV12-4 to TRBJ2-5; 8 nucleotides agree with TRBD2. V gave up 5 bases and J gave up 2 bases; unmatched junction bases: 10. The length of the CDR3 is 16 residues. The CDR3 sequence: CASSPISGGIQETQYF. Written as DNA, the CDR3 is TGTGCCAGCAGTCCTATTTCGGGGGGGATACAAGAGACCCAGTACTTC.

This clonotype was observed a handful of times. The chain links TRBV6-1 to TRBJ2-5, with 13 bases matching TRBD2. CDR3 length: 16 residues. Germline V gene lookup returns CDR1 MNHNS and CDR2 SASEGT. V trimming: 6 bases; J trimming: 5 bases; junction bases outside the gene matches: 9. CDR3 sequence (DNA): TGTGCCAGCAGCACTAGCGGGGGGGCCCCGTGGGAGACCCAGTACTTC. Protein product: CASSTSGGAPWETQYF.

This clonotype has ten or more counts. The gene calls are TRBV9 and TRBJ1-1; no firm D call. Trimming took off 0 bases at V and 4 bases at J, with 13 bases between the two ends. CDR1 is SGDLS and CDR2 is YYNGEE in the germline V gene. The CDR3 runs 15 residues. As DNA, the CDR3 is TGTGCCAGCAGCGTAGATGGCCTATCAGGCACTGAAGCTTTCTTT. It translates to CASSVDGLSGTEAFF.

The CDR3 sequence: CASSFSWRPTYQPQHF. CDR3 nucleotides: TGTGCCAGCAGTTTCTCCTGGCGACCTACTTATCAGCCCCAGCATTTT. The V call is TRBV28, the J call TRBJ1-5; D gene ambiguous. The CDR3 has 16 residues. CDR1 and CDR2 from the germline V gene are MDHEN and SYDVKM. Trimming removed 3 bases at V and 5 bases at J, with 17 bases between.

As to this clonotype: This is likely a read error, given that the CDR3 carries no conserved phenylalanine or tryptophan at its end. No DNA is shown, since the ends of the CDR3 on it are uncertain; the CDR3 is the one TCRdb lists. This chain uses TRBV21-1 with TRBJ1-1; the tabulated D call, TRBD1, remains unverified against the DNA. TRBV21-1 is termed a pseudogene. Both ends counted, the CDR3 spans 10 residues. The chain's CDR3 is CASSKGGNCL.

The chain joins TRBV20-1 to TRBJ2-5; D unclear. Germline CDR1 is DFQATT and CDR2 is SNEGSKA (reference sequence). The CDR3 consists of 13 residues. V dropped 6 bases and J dropped 3 bases, with 14 bases sitting between them. The CDR3 DNA is TGCAGTGCCGAGAGGCGGCAGGAAGAGACCCAGTACTTC. Translated: CSAERRQEETQYF.

This clonotype was counted between two and nine times. The chain employs TRBV12-3 or TRBV12-4 and TRBJ2-3, with 11 bases identical to TRBD2. Trimming took 5 bases from V and 0 from J; bases not matched to a gene: 7. CDR3 length: 17 residues. The CDR3 reads CASSPLAGGSSTDTQYF. The CDR3 bases are TGTGCCAGCAGTCCTCTAGCGGGGGGTTCCAGCACAGATACGCAGTATTTT.

There are a few counts of this clonotype. The J gene is TRBJ1-2, the V gene TRBV4-1; D ambiguous. Germline CDR1 reads MGHRA; CDR2 reads YSYEKL. Trimming took 1 base from V and 4 from J, leaving 7 bases between them. The length of the CDR3 is 13 residues. The CDR3 loop is CASSQGRLYGYTF. Here the CDR3 DNA reads TGCGCCAGCAGCCAAGGGCGGCTCTATGGCTACACCTTC.

V is TRBV6-2 or TRBV6-3 and J is TRBJ2-7; weak D call: TRBD1 (6 bases). Trimming stripped 6 bases from V and 0 bases from J, with 15 bases between. The CDR3 contains 15 residues. The germline CDR1 and CDR2 sequences are MNHEY and SVGEGT. The CDR3 protein is CASSPGTPSSYEQYV. The CDR3 coding sequence is TGTGCCAGCAGCCCCGGGACACCGAGCTCCTACGAGCAGTACGTC.

This clonotype was seen a few times. This sequence joins TRBV12-3 or TRBV12-4 and TRBJ2-5; 10 bases match TRBD2. CDR3 length: 14 residues. With V trimmed by 8 bases and J by 3 bases, 6 bases remained unmatched. The CDR3 DNA sequence: TGTGCCAGCGGCCGTACTAGCGGGGAAGAGACCCAGTACTTC. Amino acid sequence: CASGRTSGEETQYF.

This clonotype has just a few counts. The chain joins TRBV7-2 to TRBJ1-1; D unresolved. Germline CDR1 and CDR2: SGHTA and FQGNSA. V lost 4 bases and J lost 12, with 18 bases in between. The CDR3 spans 13 residues. The CDR3 DNA sequence: TGTGCCAGCAGCTCAGCCGAGGGTGTGGACTCTTTCTTT. Protein product: CASSSAEGVDSFF. The full variable domain, rest sourced from reference TRBV7-2 and TRBJ1-1, is GAGVSQSPSNKVTEKGKDVELRCDPISGHTALYWYRQSLGQGLEFLIYFQGNSAPDKSGLPSDRFSAERTGGSVSTLTIQRTQQEDSAVYLCASSSAEGVDSFFGQGTRLTVV.

The sample holds a few counts of this clonotype. The V and J genes are TRBV7-2 and TRBJ1-5; D remains unclear. V lost 1 base and J lost 0, with 7 bases in between. Germline V gene data show CDR1 as SGHTA and CDR2 as FQGNSA. The CDR3 runs to 15 residues. The CDR3 nucleotides read TGTGCCAGCAGCTTAGAAAGCCTTAGCAATCAGCCCCAGCATTTT. The encoded protein is CASSLESLSNQPQHF. Looking up the rest from reference TRBV7-2 and TRBJ1-5 gives the full variable domain: GAGVSQSPSNKVTEKGKDVELRCDPISGHTALYWYRQSLGQGLEFLIYFQGNSAPDKSGLPSDRFSAERTGGSVSTLTIQRTQQEDSAVYLCASSLESLSNQPQHFGDGTRLSIL.

This clonotype has just a few counts. The chain has TRBV6-5 and TRBJ2-7; perhaps TRBD2 as D (6 bases). CDR1 is MNHEY and CDR2 is SVGAGI in the germline V gene. The CDR3 sequence is 15 residues long. Trimming took off 0 bases at V and 1 base at J, with 10 bases between the two ends. CDR3 DNA sequence: TGTGCCAGCAGTTACTCCGGGGGTAGGTCCTACGAGCAGTACTTC. Translation: CASSYSGGRSYEQYF.

This clonotype was counted only a few times. The chain is built from TRBV6-2 or TRBV6-3 and TRBJ1-1; possibly TRBD1 for D (5 bases). Germline CDR1 MNHEY, CDR2 SVGEGT. The CDR3 has 13 amino acids. Deletions cut 9 bases from V and 1 base from J, with 12 bases between. The CDR3 DNA reads TGTGCCAGTCTACAGGAGCCGAACACTGAAGCTTTCTTT. Its protein is CASLQEPNTEAFF.